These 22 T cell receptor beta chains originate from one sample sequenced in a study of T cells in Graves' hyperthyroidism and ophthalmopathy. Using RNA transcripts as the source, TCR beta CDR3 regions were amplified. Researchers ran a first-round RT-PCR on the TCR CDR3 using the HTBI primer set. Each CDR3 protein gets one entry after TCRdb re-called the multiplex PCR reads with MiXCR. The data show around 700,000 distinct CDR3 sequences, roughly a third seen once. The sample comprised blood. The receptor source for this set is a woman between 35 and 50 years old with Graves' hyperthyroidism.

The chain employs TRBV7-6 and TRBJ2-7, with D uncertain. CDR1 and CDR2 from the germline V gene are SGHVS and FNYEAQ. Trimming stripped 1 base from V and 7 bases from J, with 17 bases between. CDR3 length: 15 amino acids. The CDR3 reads CASSLGSQRRNEQYF. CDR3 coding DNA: TGTGCCAGCAGCTTAGGATCCCAACGGAGAAATGAGCAGTACTTC. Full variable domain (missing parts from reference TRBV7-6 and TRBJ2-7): GAGVSQSPRYKVTKRGQDVALRCDPISGHVSLYWYRQALGQGPEFLTYFNYEAQQDKSGLPNDRFSAERPEGSISTLTIQRTEQRDSAMYRCASSLGSQRRNEQYFGPGTRLTVT.

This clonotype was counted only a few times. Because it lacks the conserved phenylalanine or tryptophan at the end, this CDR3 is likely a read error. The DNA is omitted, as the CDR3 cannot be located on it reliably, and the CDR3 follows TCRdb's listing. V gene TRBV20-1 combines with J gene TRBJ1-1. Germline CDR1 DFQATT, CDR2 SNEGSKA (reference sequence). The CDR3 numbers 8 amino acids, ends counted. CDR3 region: CSARDSGP.

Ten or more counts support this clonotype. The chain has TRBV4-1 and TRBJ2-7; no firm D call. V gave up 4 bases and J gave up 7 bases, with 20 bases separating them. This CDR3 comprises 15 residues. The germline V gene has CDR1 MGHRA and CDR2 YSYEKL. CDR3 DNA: TGCGCCAGCAGCCTAAAAGAGAAAGCGCTAGTGGAGCAGTACTTC. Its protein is CASSLKEKALVEQYF.

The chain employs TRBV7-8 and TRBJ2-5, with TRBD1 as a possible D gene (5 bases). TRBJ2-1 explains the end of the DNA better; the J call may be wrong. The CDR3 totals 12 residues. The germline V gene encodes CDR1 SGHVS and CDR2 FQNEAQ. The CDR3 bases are TGTGCCAGCAGCCCCATAGGGGATGAGCAGTTCTTC. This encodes CASSPIGDEQFF.

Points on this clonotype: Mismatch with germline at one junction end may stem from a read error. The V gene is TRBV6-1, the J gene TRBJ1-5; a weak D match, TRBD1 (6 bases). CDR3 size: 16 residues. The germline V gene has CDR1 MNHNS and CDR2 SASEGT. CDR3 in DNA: TGTGCCAGCAGTGGTACGGGGGGGGGCGGAAATCGGCCCCAGCATTTT. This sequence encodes CASSGTGGGGNRPQHF.

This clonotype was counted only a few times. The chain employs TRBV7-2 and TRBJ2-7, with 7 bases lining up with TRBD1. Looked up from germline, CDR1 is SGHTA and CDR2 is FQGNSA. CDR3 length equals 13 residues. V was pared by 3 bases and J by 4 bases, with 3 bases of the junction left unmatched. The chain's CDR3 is CASSFRQGYEQYF. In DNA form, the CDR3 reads TGTGCCAGCAGCTTCAGACAGGGTTACGAGCAGTACTTC.

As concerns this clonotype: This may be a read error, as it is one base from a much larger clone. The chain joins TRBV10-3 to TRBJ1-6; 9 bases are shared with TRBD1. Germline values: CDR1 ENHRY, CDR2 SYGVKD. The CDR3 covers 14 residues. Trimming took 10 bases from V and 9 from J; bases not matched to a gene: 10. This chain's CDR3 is CASGRDRVVSPLHF. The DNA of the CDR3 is TGTGCCAGCGGTCGGGACAGGGTCGTTTCACCCCTCCACTTT.

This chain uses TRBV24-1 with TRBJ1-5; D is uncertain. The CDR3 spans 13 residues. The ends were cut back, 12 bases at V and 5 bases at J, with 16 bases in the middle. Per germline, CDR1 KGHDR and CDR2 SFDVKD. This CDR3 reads CAWSVQGHQPQHF. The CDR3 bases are TGTGCCTGGAGTGTACAAGGGCATCAGCCCCAGCATTTT.

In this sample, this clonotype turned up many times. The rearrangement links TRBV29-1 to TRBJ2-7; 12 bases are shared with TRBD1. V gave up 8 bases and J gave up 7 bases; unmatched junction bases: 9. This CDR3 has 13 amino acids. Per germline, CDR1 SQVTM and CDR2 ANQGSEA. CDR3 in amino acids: CSYRGQGAEEQYF. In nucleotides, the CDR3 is TGCAGCTACCGGGGACAGGGGGCAGAAGAGCAGTACTTC.

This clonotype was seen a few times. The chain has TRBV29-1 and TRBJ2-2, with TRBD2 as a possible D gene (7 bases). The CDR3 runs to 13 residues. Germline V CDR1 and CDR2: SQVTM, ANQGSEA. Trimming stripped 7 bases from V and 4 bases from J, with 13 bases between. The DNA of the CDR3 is TGCAGCGGCGGGGGCAGGGGCACCGGGGAGCTGTTTTTT. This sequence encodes CSGGGRGTGELFF.

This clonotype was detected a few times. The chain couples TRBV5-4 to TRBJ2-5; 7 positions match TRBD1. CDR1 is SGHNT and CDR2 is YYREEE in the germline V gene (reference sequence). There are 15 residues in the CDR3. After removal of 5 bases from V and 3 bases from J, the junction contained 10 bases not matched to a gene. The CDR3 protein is CASSYFTGVEETQYF. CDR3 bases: TGTGCCAGCAGTTACTTTACAGGGGTGGAAGAGACCCAGTACTTC.

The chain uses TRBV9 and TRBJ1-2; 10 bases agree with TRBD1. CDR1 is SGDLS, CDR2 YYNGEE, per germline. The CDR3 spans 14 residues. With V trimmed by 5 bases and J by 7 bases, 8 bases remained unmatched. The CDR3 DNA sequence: TGTGCCAGCAGTTACCTCAGACAGGGGGCTGGCTACACCTTC. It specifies CASSYLRQGAGYTF.

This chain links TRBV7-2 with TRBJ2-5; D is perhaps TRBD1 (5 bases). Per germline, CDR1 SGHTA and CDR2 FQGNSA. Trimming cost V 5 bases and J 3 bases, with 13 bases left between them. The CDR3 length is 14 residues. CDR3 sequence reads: CASSPRQYEETQYF. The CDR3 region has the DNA TGTGCCAGCAGCCCCCGACAGTATGAAGAGACCCAGTACTTC.

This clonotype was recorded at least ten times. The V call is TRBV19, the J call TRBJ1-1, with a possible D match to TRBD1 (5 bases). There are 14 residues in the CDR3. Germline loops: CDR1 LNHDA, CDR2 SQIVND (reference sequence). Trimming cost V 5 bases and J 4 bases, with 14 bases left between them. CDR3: CASSPRDGGTEAFF. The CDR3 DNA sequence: TGTGCCAGTAGTCCCCGGGACGGGGGCACTGAAGCTTTCTTT.

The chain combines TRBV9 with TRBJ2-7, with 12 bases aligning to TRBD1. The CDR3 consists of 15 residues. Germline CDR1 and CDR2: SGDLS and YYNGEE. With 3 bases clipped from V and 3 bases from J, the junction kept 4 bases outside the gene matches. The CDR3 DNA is TGTGCCAGCAGCGCCGGGACAGGGGGCTTCTACGAGCAGTACTTC. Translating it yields CASSAGTGGFYEQYF.

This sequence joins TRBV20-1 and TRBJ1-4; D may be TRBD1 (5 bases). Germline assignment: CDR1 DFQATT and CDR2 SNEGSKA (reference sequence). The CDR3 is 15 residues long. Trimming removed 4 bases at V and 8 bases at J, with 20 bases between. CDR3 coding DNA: TGCAGTGCTATCGGGCAGTCGGGCTGGGGCGAAAAACTGTTTTTT. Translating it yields CSAIGQSGWGEKLFF.

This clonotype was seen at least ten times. The CDR3 sequence is CSARDRGGSDSPLHF. The CDR3 DNA reads as TGCAGTGCTCGGGACAGGGGAGGGTCGGATTCACCCCTCCACTTT. This chain joins TRBV20-1 and TRBJ1-6; 10 bases agree with TRBD1. This CDR3 comprises 15 residues. The V and J ends lost 5 bases and 8 bases, in that order; junction bases with no gene match: 9. Germline assignment: CDR1 DFQATT and CDR2 SNEGSKA (reference sequence).

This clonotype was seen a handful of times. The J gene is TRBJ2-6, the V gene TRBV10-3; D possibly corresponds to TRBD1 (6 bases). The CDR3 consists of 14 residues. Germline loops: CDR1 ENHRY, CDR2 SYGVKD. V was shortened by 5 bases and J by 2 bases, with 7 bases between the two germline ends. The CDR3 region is CAISRTAGANVLTF. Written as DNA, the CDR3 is TGTGCCATCAGTAGGACAGCTGGGGCCAACGTCCTGACTTTC.

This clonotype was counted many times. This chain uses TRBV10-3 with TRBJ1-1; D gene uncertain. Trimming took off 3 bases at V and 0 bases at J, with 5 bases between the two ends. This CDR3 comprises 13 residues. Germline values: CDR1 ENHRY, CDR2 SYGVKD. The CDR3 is CAISERLNTEAFF. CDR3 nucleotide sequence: TGTGCCATCAGTGAAAGGTTGAACACTGAAGCTTTCTTT.

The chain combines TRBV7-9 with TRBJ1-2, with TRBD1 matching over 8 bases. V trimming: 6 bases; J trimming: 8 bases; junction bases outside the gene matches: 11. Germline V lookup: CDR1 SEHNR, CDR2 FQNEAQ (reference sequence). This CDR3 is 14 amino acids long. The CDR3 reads CASRPFQGAWGYTF. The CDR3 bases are TGTGCCAGCAGGCCCTTCCAGGGGGCGTGGGGCTACACCTTC.

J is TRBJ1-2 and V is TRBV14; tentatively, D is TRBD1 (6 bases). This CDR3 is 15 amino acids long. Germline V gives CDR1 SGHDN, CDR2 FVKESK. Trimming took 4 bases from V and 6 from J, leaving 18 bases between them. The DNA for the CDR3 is TGTGCCAGCAGCCTCCGGACAGACCACCCCCATGGCTACACCTTC. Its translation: CASSLRTDHPHGYTF.

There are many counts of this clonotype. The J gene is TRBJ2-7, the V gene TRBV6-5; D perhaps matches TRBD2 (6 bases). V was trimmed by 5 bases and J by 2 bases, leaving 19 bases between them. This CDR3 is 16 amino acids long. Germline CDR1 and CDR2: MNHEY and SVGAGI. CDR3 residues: CASSPKAIAVTYEQYF. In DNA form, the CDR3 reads TGTGCCAGCAGTCCGAAAGCCATAGCGGTAACCTACGAGCAGTACTTC.